This T cell receptor (beta chain) originates from a study of response to subunit inactivated influenza vaccine. Study-wide points: Authors suggested each seasonal flu vaccination may recruit only limited numbers of new T cells.

A word on this clonotype: The antigen is not known.

TCRdb reprocessed the RT-PCR reads via MiXCR and lists one record per CDR3 protein. The sample lists about 540,000 distinct CDR3 sequences, approximately 22% occurring once. Trimming removed 3 bases at V and 6 bases at J, with 5 bases between. The CDR3 runs 11 residues. The germline CDR1 and CDR2 sequences are LGHDT and YNNKEL (reference sequence). These same data were also listed under a study on T cells expressing NK-cell markers. That source reports: As the method of synthesis, 5'RACE template switching with UMIs yielded TCR beta cDNA. HCMV seropositivity characterized seven of the eight sequenced donors, and seronegativity one. In more than 5 donors, dominant CD3+CD56+NKG2C+ clonotypes ranked among the top 10 CD8+ clonotypes.

Sequenced here: CD4+ T cells sorted from PBMCs, sampled approximately 12 days after vaccination. J is TRBJ1-2 and V is TRBV3-1; no clear D gene. The TCR comes from a man between 45 and 60 years old who received an inactivated influenza vaccine. Written as DNA, the CDR3 is TGTGCCAGCAGCCATCCGGATGGCTACACCTTC. It encodes CASSHPDGYTF.